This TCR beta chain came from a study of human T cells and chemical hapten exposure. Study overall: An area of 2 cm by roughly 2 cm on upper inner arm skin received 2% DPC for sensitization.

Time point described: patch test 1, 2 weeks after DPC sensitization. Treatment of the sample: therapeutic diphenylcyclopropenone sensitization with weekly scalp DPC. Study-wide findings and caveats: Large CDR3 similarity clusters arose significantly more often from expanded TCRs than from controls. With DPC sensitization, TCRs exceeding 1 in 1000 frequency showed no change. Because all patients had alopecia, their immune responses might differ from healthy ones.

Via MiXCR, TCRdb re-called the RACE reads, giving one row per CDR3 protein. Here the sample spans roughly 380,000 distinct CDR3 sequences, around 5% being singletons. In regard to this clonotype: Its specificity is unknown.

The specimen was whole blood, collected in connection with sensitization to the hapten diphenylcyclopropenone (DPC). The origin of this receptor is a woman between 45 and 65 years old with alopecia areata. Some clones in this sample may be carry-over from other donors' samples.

This chain's CDR3 is CSVESQGKTQYF. Written as DNA, the CDR3 is TGCAGCGTTGAATCCCAGGGGAAGACCCAGTACTTC. The chain recombines TRBV29-1 with TRBJ2-5; D might be TRBD1 (6 bases). The CDR3 loop spans 12 amino acids. CDR1 SQVTM and CDR2 ANQGSEA come from the germline V gene. Trimming shortened V by 2 bases and J by 6 bases, and 10 bases separated the two germline ends.